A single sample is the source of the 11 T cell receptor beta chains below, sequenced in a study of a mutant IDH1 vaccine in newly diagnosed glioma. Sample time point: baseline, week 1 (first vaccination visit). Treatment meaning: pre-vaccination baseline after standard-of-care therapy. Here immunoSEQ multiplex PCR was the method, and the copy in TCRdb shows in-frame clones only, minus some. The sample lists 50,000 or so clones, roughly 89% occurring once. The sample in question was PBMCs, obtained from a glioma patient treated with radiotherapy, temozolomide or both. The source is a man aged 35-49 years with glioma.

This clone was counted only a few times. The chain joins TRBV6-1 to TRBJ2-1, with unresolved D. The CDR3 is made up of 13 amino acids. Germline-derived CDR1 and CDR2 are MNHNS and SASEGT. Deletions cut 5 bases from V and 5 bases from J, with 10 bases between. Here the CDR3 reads CASSFTGDNEQFF. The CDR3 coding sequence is TGTGCCAGCAGTTTTACTGGGGACAATGAGCAGTTCTTC.

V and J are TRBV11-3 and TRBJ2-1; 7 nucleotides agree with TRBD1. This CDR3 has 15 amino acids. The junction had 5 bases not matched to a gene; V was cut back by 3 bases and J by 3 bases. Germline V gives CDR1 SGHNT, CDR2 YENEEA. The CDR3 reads CASSFSSGGYNEQFF. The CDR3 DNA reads TGTGCCAGCAGCTTCTCGTCAGGGGGCTACAATGAGCAGTTCTTC.

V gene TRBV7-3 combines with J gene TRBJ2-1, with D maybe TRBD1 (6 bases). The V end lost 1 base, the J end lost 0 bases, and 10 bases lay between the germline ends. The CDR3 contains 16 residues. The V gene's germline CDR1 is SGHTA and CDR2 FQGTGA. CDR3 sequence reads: CASSLRQAGSYNEQFF. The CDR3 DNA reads TGTGCCAGCAGCTTAAGACAGGCTGGCTCCTACAATGAGCAGTTCTTC. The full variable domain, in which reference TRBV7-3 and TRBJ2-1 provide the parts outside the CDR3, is GAGVSQTPSNKVTEKGKYVELRCDPISGHTALYWYRQSLGQGPEFLIYFQGTGAADDSGLPNDRFFAVRPEGSVSTLKIQRTERGDSAVYLCASSLRQAGSYNEQFFGPGTRLTVL.

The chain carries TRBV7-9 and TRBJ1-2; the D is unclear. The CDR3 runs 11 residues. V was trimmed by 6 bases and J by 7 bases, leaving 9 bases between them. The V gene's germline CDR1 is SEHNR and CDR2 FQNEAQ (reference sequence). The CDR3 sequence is CASSFWAGYTF. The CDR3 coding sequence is TGTGCCAGCAGTTTTTGGGCTGGCTACACCTTC.

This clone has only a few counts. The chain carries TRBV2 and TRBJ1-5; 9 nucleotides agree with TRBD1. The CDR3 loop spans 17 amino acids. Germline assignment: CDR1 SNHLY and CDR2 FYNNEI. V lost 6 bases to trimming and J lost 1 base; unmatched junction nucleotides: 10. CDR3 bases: TGTGCCAGCAGCCGGGACAGGGTGTTTGGGAGCAATCAGCCCCAGCATTTT. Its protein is CASSRDRVFGSNQPQHF.

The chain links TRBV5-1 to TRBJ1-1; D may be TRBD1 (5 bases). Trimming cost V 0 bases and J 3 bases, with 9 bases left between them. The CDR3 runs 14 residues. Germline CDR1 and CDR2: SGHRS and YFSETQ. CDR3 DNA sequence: TGCGCCAGCAGCTTGGTCCAGGGCGACACTGAAGCTTTCTTT. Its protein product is CASSLVQGDTEAFF.

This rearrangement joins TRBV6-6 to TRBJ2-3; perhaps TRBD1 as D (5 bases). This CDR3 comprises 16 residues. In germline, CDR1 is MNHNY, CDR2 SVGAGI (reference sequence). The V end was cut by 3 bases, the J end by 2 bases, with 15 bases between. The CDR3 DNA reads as TGTGCCAGCAGTTATTCCTTAGTGGGGCCCACAGATACGCAGTATTTT. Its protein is CASSYSLVGPTDTQYF.

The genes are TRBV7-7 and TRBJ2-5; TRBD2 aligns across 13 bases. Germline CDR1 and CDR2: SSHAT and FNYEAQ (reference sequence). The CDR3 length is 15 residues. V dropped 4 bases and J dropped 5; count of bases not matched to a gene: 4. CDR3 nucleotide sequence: TGTGCCAGCAGCTGGACTAGCGGGAGTAAGGAGACCCAGTACTTC. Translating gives CASSWTSGSKETQYF.

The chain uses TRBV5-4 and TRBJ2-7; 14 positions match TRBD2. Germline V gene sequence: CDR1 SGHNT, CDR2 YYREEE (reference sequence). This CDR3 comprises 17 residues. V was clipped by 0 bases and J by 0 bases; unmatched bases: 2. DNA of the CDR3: TGTGCCAGCAGCTTGGGCGGGACTAGCGGGAGCTCCTACGAGCAGTACTTC. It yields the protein CASSLGGTSGSSYEQYF.

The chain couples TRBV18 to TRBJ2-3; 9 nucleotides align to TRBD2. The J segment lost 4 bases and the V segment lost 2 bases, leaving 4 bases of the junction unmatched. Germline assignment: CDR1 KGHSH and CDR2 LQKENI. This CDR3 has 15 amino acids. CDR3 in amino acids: CASSPGSGRSDTQYF. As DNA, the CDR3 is TGTGCCAGCTCACCAGGAAGCGGGAGGTCAGATACGCAGTATTTT. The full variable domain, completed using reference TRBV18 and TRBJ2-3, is NAGVMQNPRHLVRRRGQEARLRCSPMKGHSHVYWYRQLPEEGLKFMVYLQKENIIDESGMPKERFSAEFPKEGPSILRIQQVVRGDSAAYFCASSPGSGRSDTQYFGPGTRLTVL.

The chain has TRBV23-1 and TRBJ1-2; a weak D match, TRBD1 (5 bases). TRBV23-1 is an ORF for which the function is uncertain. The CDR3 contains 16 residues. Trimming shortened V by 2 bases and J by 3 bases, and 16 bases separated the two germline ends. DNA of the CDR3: TGCGCCAGCAGTCAACGTCTACCGGGACTAGACTATGGCTACACCTTC. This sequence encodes CASSQRLPGLDYGYTF.